The 17 T cell receptor beta chains below all came from one sample that was sequenced in a study of human T cells and chemical hapten exposure. TCRdb re-called the 5' RACE reads with MiXCR, one entry per CDR3 protein. Here the sample spans around 140,000 distinct CDR3 sequences, around 4% being singletons. Unfractionated whole blood was the source from which total RNA was extracted. The source of these receptors is a female donor in good health.

The table lists this clonotype with many counts. The chain recombines TRBV29-1 with TRBJ2-6, with D unclear. The germline V gene has CDR1 SQVTM and CDR2 ANQGSEA. The CDR3 length is 16 residues. V lost 8 bases to trimming and J lost 0 bases, with 17 bases between them. CDR3 coding DNA: TGCAGCTCTTTCGAAAGTACCAACTCTGGGGCCAACGTCCTGACTTTC. It translates to CSSFESTNSGANVLTF. Using reference TRBV29-1 and TRBJ2-6 for the parts outside the CDR3, the full variable domain is SAVISQKPSRDICQRGTSLTIQCQVDSQVTMMFWYRQQPGQSLTLIATANQGSEATYESGFVIDKFPISRPNLTFSTLTVSNMSPEDSSIYLCSSFESTNSGANVLTFGAGSRLTVL.

This clonotype was recorded many times. The chain uses TRBV12-3 or TRBV12-4 and TRBJ2-5; D gene uncertain. CDR3 length: 13 amino acids. With 6 bases removed from V and 2 bases from J, the gap between germline ends came to 10 bases. Written as DNA, the CDR3 is TGTGCCAGCAGCCTAATGAGACAAGAGACCCAGTACTTC. Its protein is CASSLMRQETQYF.

This clonotype was recorded many times. The DNA of the CDR3 is TGTGCCAGCAGCACACGGACAGGGGAGAACTATGGCTACACCTTC. This translates into CASSTRTGENYGYTF. This rearrangement joins TRBV7-2 to TRBJ1-2; the match to TRBD1 covers 9 bases. This CDR3 is 15 amino acids long. V was pared by 5 bases and J by 2 bases, with 6 bases of the junction left unmatched. CDR1 is SGHTA, CDR2 FQGNSA, per germline.

This clonotype was observed many times. This chain connects TRBV7-2 to TRBJ2-2; D ambiguous. CDR1 and CDR2 from the germline V gene are SGHTA and FQGNSA. This CDR3 is 15 amino acids long. Between the trimmed V and J ends, which lost 3 bases and 3 bases, there was a span of 11 bases. The CDR3, as DNA: TGTGCCAGCAGCTTGCTTGGTTGGGACACCGGGGAGCTGTTTTTT. Encoded protein: CASSLLGWDTGELFF.

The rearrangement joins TRBV20-1 to TRBJ2-1, with D hard to call. The ends were cut back, 1 base at V and 9 bases at J, with 10 bases in the middle. Germline V lookup: CDR1 DFQATT, CDR2 SNEGSKA (reference sequence). The CDR3 spans 12 residues. The CDR3 loop reads CSARGARCEQFF. The DNA of the CDR3 is TGCAGTGCTAGAGGAGCTAGGTGTGAGCAGTTCTTC.

This clonotype occurred many times. V usage is TRBV3-1 and J usage is TRBJ1-5; D gene unclear. The CDR3 covers 14 residues. From germline, CDR1 is LGHDT and CDR2 YNNKEL (reference sequence). The ends were cut back, 1 base at V and 5 bases at J, with 9 bases in the middle. The CDR3 region is CASSQGAEDQPQHF. CDR3 nucleotides: TGTGCCAGCAGCCAAGGGGCAGAGGATCAGCCCCAGCATTTT.

This chain connects TRBV7-3 to TRBJ2-7; 8 bases are shared with TRBD1. Germline assignment: CDR1 SGHTA and CDR2 FQGTGA. With 1 base clipped from V and 0 bases from J, the junction kept 2 bases outside the gene matches. CDR3 length: 15 residues. The CDR3 DNA is TGTGCCAGCAGCTTAAGAGGACAGGGCTCCTACGAGCAGTACTTC. It translates to CASSLRGQGSYEQYF.

This clonotype was found many times. The chain recombines TRBV29-1 with TRBJ1-5, with unresolved D. Looked up from germline, CDR1 is SQVTM and CDR2 is ANQGSEA. V lost 5 bases, J lost 4 bases, and 12 bases lay in between. The CDR3 is 13 amino acids. In DNA, the CDR3 is TGCAGCGTTATGGGTCAGCCGAATCAGCCCCAGCATTTT. Protein: CSVMGQPNQPQHF.

The chain uses TRBV11-2 and TRBJ2-7, with D maybe TRBD2 (6 bases). The CDR3 sequence is 15 residues long. Germline assignment: CDR1 SGHAT and CDR2 FQNNGV. V was cut by 0 bases and J by 5 bases, with 14 bases left in between. The CDR3 loop is CASSLDTSRPDEQYF. The CDR3 DNA follows: TGTGCCAGCAGCTTAGATACTAGCAGGCCCGACGAGCAGTACTTC.

The table lists this clonotype with many counts. The chain is built from TRBV2 and TRBJ2-3, with D possibly being TRBD2 (6 bases). The V end lost 6 bases, the J end lost 1 base, and 8 bases lay between the germline ends. Germline assignment: CDR1 SNHLY and CDR2 FYNNEI. This CDR3 is built from 13 residues. CDR3 nucleotides: TGTGCCAGCAGAGGGACTCGCACAGATACGCAGTATTTT. Residues: CASRGTRTDTQYF.

This clonotype has a count of ten or more. This sequence joins TRBV20-1 and TRBJ1-4, with D possibly TRBD1 on 5 matching bases. V lost 0 bases to trimming and J lost 8 bases, with 13 bases between them. Germline values: CDR1 DFQATT, CDR2 SNEGSKA (reference sequence). The CDR3 spans 14 residues. CDR3 residues: CSAREAGRREKLFF. CDR3 bases: TGCAGTGCTAGAGAAGCAGGGAGGAGGGAAAAACTGTTTTTT.

This clonotype was recorded many times. The chain is built from TRBV20-1 and TRBJ1-2; D ambiguous. The length of the CDR3 is 15 residues. Trimming cost V 3 bases and J 2 bases, with 16 bases left between them. CDR1 and CDR2 from the germline V gene are DFQATT and SNEGSKA (reference sequence). CDR3 nucleotides: TGCAGTGCTAGGACTCAAAGGACGGGGAACTATGGCTACACCTTC. Translated, it gives CSARTQRTGNYGYTF.

There are many counts of this clonotype. The rearrangement uses TRBV2 and TRBJ2-3, with 12 bases lining up with TRBD2. Germline values: CDR1 SNHLY, CDR2 FYNNEI. V shed 4 bases, J shed 1 base, and the junction held 6 bases outside the gene matches. CDR3 size: 17 residues. CDR3 residues: CASSALAGGGGTDTQYF. The CDR3 DNA follows: TGTGCCAGCAGTGCACTAGCGGGGGGCGGAGGCACAGATACGCAGTATTTT.

This clonotype was counted at least ten times. The chain combines TRBV7-2 with TRBJ2-1; 9 nucleotides match TRBD2. J gave up 8 bases and V 5 bases, and 13 bases lay outside the gene matches. CDR3 length: 16 amino acids. CDR1 is SGHTA, CDR2 FQGNSA, per germline. The CDR3 bases are TGTGCCAGCAGCCTCCTTAGGCGGGGGGGCTTTGATGAGCAGTTCTTC. It yields the protein CASSLLRRGGFDEQFF.

There are many counts of this clonotype. This rearrangement joins TRBV5-1 to TRBJ2-3; D perhaps matches TRBD1 (6 bases). The CDR3 is 17 amino acids. Germline V gene sequence: CDR1 SGHRS, CDR2 YFSETQ. V shed 0 bases and J shed 1 base, with 15 bases lying between them. CDR3 sequence reads: CASSLVSYAGGTDTQYF. CDR3 nucleotide sequence: TGCGCCAGCAGCTTGGTTTCGTACGCAGGGGGCACAGATACGCAGTATTTT.

This clonotype came up many times. The genes are TRBV2 and TRBJ1-1; unclear D gene. The CDR3 totals 13 residues. Between the trimmed V and J ends, which lost 3 bases and 1 base, there was a span of 6 bases. The germline CDR1 and CDR2 sequences are SNHLY and FYNNEI. This CDR3 reads CASSEWRNTEAFF. DNA for the CDR3: TGTGCCAGCAGTGAGTGGAGGAACACTGAAGCTTTCTTT.

There are many counts of this clonotype. The V call is TRBV20-1, the J call TRBJ2-3, with 11 bases that match TRBD2. Germline CDR1 is DFQATT and CDR2 is SNEGSKA (reference sequence). The CDR3 totals 19 residues. Trimming at V came to 2 bases and at J to 0 bases, leaving 13 bases not matched to a gene. The CDR3, as DNA: TGCAGTGCTAGATCCGGAGGGCTAGCGGGGGGACAAAGCACAGATACGCAGTATTTT. Its translation is CSARSGGLAGGQSTDTQYF.